The rows below give T cell receptor beta chains drawn from one sample of a study of blood T cell repertoires in COVID-19. Using immunoSEQ multiplex PCR, the repertoire was profiled, and TCRdb retains in-frame clones only, with some absent. The sample contains about 170,000 clones, 88% of which appear only once. Sequencing used peripheral blood. These receptors were obtained from a man aged 50 or older who had recovered from COVID-19. Each CDR3 is given with its conserved first and last residue. Each record gives: D gene, V gene, J gene, clone size, CDR3 protein, CDR3 DNA. D genes are given only for firm matches. Size is omitted from some rows. Given values are once, few, many or a class for expanded clones.

d_call: TRBD1; v_call: TRBV20-1; j_call: TRBJ1-2; clone_size: .; cdr3_aa: CSASSDRVDGYTF; cdr3_nt: TGCAGTGCTAGTTCGGACAGGGTCGATGGCTACACCTTC
d_call: TRBD2; v_call: TRBV20-1; j_call: TRBJ2-3; clone_size: .; cdr3_aa: CSASTTSWNTQYF; cdr3_nt: TGCAGTGCTAGTACGACTAGCTGGAATACGCAGTATTTT
d_call: TRBD2; v_call: TRBV24-1; j_call: TRBJ2-7; clone_size: .; cdr3_aa: CATSDGTSWYEQYF; cdr3_nt: TGTGCCACCAGTGATGGGACTAGCTGGTACGAGCAGTACTTC
d_call: .; v_call: TRBV27; j_call: TRBJ1-1; clone_size: .; cdr3_aa: CASSFGGRGNTEAFF; cdr3_nt: TGTGCCAGCAGTTTTGGTGGACGGGGGAACACTGAAGCTTTCTTT
d_call: TRBD2; v_call: TRBV7-2; j_call: TRBJ2-3; clone_size: .; cdr3_aa: CASSLTLAGGRADTQYF; cdr3_nt: TGTGCCAGCAGCTTAACCCTAGCGGGGGGGAGGGCAGATACGCAGTATTTT
d_call: .; v_call: TRBV7-9; j_call: TRBJ1-5; clone_size: .; cdr3_aa: CASSYKDQPQHF; cdr3_nt: TGTGCCAGCAGCTACAAAGATCAGCCCCAGCATTTT
d_call: .; v_call: TRBV6-5; j_call: TRBJ2-3; clone_size: .; cdr3_aa: CASRAGHTDTQYF; cdr3_nt: TGTGCCAGCCGGGCAGGGCACACAGATACGCAGTATTTT
d_call: TRBD2; v_call: TRBV5-6; j_call: TRBJ2-3; clone_size: .; cdr3_aa: CASSLGLARGDTQYF; cdr3_nt: TGTGCCAGCAGCTTGGGACTAGCACGGGGAGATACGCAGTATTTT
d_call: TRBD2; v_call: TRBV6-2/TRBV6-3; j_call: TRBJ2-7; clone_size: .; cdr3_aa: CASSYPKGLGYGLYEQYF; cdr3_nt: TGTGCCAGCAGTTACCCGAAGGGACTAGGGTACGGGTTATACGAGCAGTACTTC
d_call: .; v_call: TRBV2; j_call: TRBJ2-2; clone_size: many; cdr3_aa: CASSEHKNTGELFF; cdr3_nt: TGTGCCAGCAGTGAGCACAAAAACACCGGGGAGCTGTTTTTT
d_call: TRBD2; v_call: TRBV3-1/TRBV3-2; j_call: TRBJ2-3; clone_size: .; cdr3_aa: CASSHQLAGVWTDTQYF; cdr3_nt: TGTGCCAGCAGCCACCAACTAGCGGGGGTTTGGACAGATACGCAGTATTTT
d_call: .; v_call: TRBV28; j_call: TRBJ2-3; clone_size: .; cdr3_aa: CASSAPGTSVADTQYF; cdr3_nt: TGTGCCAGCAGTGCTCCGGGAACTAGTGTCGCAGATACGCAGTATTTT
d_call: .; v_call: TRBV9; j_call: TRBJ2-5; clone_size: .; cdr3_aa: CASSLPGPERAQYF; cdr3_nt: TGTGCCAGCAGCCTTCCGGGTCCTGAGAGGGCCCAGTACTTC
d_call: TRBD1; v_call: TRBV4-1; j_call: TRBJ2-3; clone_size: .; cdr3_aa: CASSQGTGWTDTQYF; cdr3_nt: TGCGCCAGCAGCCAAGGGACAGGGTGGACAGATACGCAGTATTTT
d_call: .; v_call: TRBV12-1; j_call: TRBJ1-6; clone_size: .; cdr3_aa: CASSPPRRRVRDNSPLHF; cdr3_nt: TGTGCCAGCAGCCCCCCCCGGCGGCGAGTGCGCGATAATTCACCCCTCCACTTT
d_call: .; v_call: TRBV18; j_call: TRBJ1-2; clone_size: .; cdr3_aa: CASSPDREGGYTF; cdr3_nt: TGTGCCAGCTCTCCGGACAGAGAGGGGGGCTACACCTTC
d_call: .; v_call: TRBV5-4; j_call: TRBJ1-2; clone_size: .; cdr3_aa: CASSPIPPGDVPNYGYTF; cdr3_nt: TGTGCCAGCAGCCCCATCCCCCCGGGAGACGTACCTAACTATGGCTACACCTTC
d_call: .; v_call: TRBV6-5; j_call: TRBJ1-1; clone_size: few; cdr3_aa: CASSRHGGGTEAFF; cdr3_nt: TGTGCCAGCAGCCGCCACGGGGGGGGAACTGAAGCTTTCTTT
d_call: .; v_call: TRBV27; j_call: TRBJ1-5; clone_size: .; cdr3_aa: CASSLQGRKLSNQPQHF; cdr3_nt: TGTGCCAGCAGTTTACAGGGAAGGAAGCTTAGCAATCAGCCCCAGCATTTT
d_call: .; v_call: TRBV6-2/TRBV6-3; j_call: TRBJ1-5; clone_size: .; cdr3_aa: CASSYWGVGGQPQHF; cdr3_nt: TGTGCCAGCAGTTATTGGGGGGTGGGCGGTCAGCCCCAGCATTTT
d_call: .; v_call: TRBV5-6; j_call: TRBJ2-7; clone_size: .; cdr3_aa: CASSFQGYEQYF; cdr3_nt: TGTGCCAGCAGCTTTCAGGGCTACGAGCAGTACTTC
d_call: .; v_call: TRBV6-1; j_call: TRBJ2-5; clone_size: .; cdr3_aa: CASSESVGGRETQYF; cdr3_nt: TGTGCCAGCAGTGAATCCGTGGGGGGGCGAGAGACCCAGTACTTC
d_call: TRBD1; v_call: TRBV5-1; j_call: TRBJ1-1; clone_size: few; cdr3_aa: CASSQGQGMNTEAFF; cdr3_nt: TGCGCCAGCAGCCAGGGACAGGGGATGAACACTGAAGCTTTCTTT
d_call: .; v_call: TRBV5-4; j_call: TRBJ2-1; clone_size: .; cdr3_aa: CASSPGWAGEQFF; cdr3_nt: TGTGCCAGCAGCCCCGGTTGGGCAGGCGAGCAGTTCTTC
d_call: TRBD2; v_call: TRBV19; j_call: TRBJ2-7; clone_size: .; cdr3_aa: CASSTLAGGSPYEQYF; cdr3_nt: TGTGCCAGTAGTACTCTAGCGGGAGGCTCCCCCTACGAGCAGTACTTC
d_call: TRBD1; v_call: TRBV2; j_call: TRBJ1-5; clone_size: .; cdr3_aa: CASSGDSDSNQPQHF; cdr3_nt: TGTGCCAGCAGTGGGGACAGTGACAGCAATCAGCCCCAGCATTTT
d_call: .; v_call: TRBV19; j_call: TRBJ2-7; clone_size: few; cdr3_aa: CASTARGTAREQYF; cdr3_nt: TGTGCCAGTACCGCCCGCGGGACGGCGAGGGAGCAGTACTTC
d_call: TRBD1; v_call: TRBV18; j_call: TRBJ2-1; clone_size: .; cdr3_aa: CASSPYRGQNNEQFF; cdr3_nt: TGTGCCAGCTCACCTTACAGGGGGCAGAACAATGAGCAGTTCTTC
d_call: .; v_call: TRBV29-1; j_call: TRBJ2-7; clone_size: .; cdr3_aa: CSVDATGFEQYF; cdr3_nt: TGCAGCGTTGATGCAACAGGGTTCGAGCAGTACTTC
d_call: .; v_call: TRBV25-1; j_call: TRBJ1-1; clone_size: .; cdr3_aa: CASSESRMPEAFF; cdr3_nt: TGTGCCAGCAGTGAATCCAGGATGCCTGAAGCTTTCTTT
d_call: TRBD1; v_call: TRBV11-2; j_call: TRBJ2-1; clone_size: .; cdr3_aa: CASSLSTRGTGHNEQFF; cdr3_nt: TGTGCCAGCAGCTTATCCACTCGGGGGACAGGGCACAATGAGCAGTTCTTC
d_call: .; v_call: TRBV9; j_call: TRBJ1-1; clone_size: .; cdr3_aa: CASSPHMTKGTEAFF; cdr3_nt: TGTGCCAGCAGCCCCCATATGACTAAGGGCACTGAAGCTTTCTTT
d_call: TRBD2; v_call: TRBV5-5; j_call: TRBJ2-1; clone_size: .; cdr3_aa: CASSGLVSSYNEQFF; cdr3_nt: TGTGCCAGCAGCGGACTAGTCAGCTCCTACAATGAGCAGTTCTTC
d_call: TRBD2; v_call: TRBV29-1; j_call: TRBJ2-3; clone_size: .; cdr3_aa: CSVATSGYTDTQYF; cdr3_nt: TGCAGCGTTGCGACTAGCGGCTACACAGATACGCAGTATTTT
d_call: TRBD1; v_call: TRBV19; j_call: TRBJ1-1; clone_size: .; cdr3_aa: CASRGQPNTEAFF; cdr3_nt: TGTGCCAGTCGGGGACAGCCGAACACTGAAGCTTTCTTT
d_call: .; v_call: TRBV19; j_call: TRBJ1-1; clone_size: .; cdr3_aa: CASSIVGIMNTEAFF; cdr3_nt: TGTGCCAGTAGTATCGTCGGTATTATGAACACTGAAGCTTTCTTT
d_call: TRBD1; v_call: TRBV27; j_call: TRBJ1-4; clone_size: .; cdr3_aa: CASSFWRGLGSNEKLFF; cdr3_nt: TGTGCCAGCAGTTTTTGGAGGGGGCTTGGGAGTAATGAAAAACTGTTTTTT
d_call: TRBD1; v_call: TRBV28; j_call: TRBJ1-5; clone_size: .; cdr3_aa: CASSLLAGGHQPQHF; cdr3_nt: TGTGCCAGCAGTCTCCTGGCAGGGGGCCATCAGCCCCAGCATTTT
d_call: TRBD1; v_call: TRBV6-5; j_call: TRBJ1-5; clone_size: .; cdr3_aa: CASSPGQGFNQPQHF; cdr3_nt: TGTGCCAGCAGTCCTGGACAGGGCTTCAATCAGCCCCAGCATTTT
d_call: TRBD1; v_call: TRBV9; j_call: TRBJ1-5; clone_size: .; cdr3_aa: CASSPDGTGYGQPQHF; cdr3_nt: TGTGCCAGCAGCCCAGATGGGACAGGGTATGGTCAGCCCCAGCATTTT